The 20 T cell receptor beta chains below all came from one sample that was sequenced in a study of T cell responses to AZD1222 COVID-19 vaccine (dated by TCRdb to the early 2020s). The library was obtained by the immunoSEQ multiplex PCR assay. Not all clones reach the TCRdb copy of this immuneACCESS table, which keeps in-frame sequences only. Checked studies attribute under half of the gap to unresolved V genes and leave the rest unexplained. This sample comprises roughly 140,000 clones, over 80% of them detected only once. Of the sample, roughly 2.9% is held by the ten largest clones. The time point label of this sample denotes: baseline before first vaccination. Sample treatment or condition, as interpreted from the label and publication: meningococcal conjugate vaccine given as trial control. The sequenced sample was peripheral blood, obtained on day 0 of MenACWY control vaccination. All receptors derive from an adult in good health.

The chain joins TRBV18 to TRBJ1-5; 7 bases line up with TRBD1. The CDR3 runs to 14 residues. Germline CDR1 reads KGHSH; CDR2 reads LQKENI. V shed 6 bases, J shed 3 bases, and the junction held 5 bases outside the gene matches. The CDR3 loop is CASSGDRANQPQHF. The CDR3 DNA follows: TGTGCCAGCTCCGGAGACAGGGCCAATCAGCCCCAGCATTTT.

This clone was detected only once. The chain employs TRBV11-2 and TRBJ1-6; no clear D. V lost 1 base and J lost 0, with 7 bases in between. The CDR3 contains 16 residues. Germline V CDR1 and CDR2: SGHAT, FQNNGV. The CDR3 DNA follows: TGTGCCAGCAGCTTAGCCAAGGTCTCCTATAATTCACCCCTCCACTTT. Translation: CASSLAKVSYNSPLHF.

The CDR3: CASSFSLEANEQFF. The CDR3 coding sequence is TGCGCCAGCAGCTTTTCGCTAGAGGCCAATGAGCAGTTCTTC. The V gene is TRBV5-1, the J gene TRBJ2-1; unclear D gene. Germline V CDR1 and CDR2: SGHRS, YFSETQ. The CDR3 length is 14 residues. Deletions cut 2 bases from V and 6 bases from J, with 12 bases between.

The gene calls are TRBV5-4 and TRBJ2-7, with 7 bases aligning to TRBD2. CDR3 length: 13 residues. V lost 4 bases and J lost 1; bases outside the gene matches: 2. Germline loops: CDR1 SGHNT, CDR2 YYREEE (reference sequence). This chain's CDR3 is CASSRGLSYEQYF. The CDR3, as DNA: TGTGCCAGCAGCCGGGGACTATCCTACGAGCAGTACTTC.

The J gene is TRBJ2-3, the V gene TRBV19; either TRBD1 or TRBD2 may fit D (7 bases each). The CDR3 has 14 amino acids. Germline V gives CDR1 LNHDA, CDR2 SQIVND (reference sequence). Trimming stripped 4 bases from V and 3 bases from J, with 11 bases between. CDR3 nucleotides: TGTGCCAGTAGTACTCAGGGGGGGACAGATACGCAGTATTTT. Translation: CASSTQGGTDTQYF.

The CDR3 is CASSREAENIQYF. The DNA for the CDR3 is TGTGCCAGCAGCCGAGAGGCAGAAAACATTCAGTACTTC. The rearrangement uses TRBV11-2 and TRBJ2-4; no definite D call. This CDR3 has 13 residues. Germline values: CDR1 SGHAT, CDR2 FQNNGV. V lost 5 bases to trimming and J lost 5 bases, with 10 bases between them.

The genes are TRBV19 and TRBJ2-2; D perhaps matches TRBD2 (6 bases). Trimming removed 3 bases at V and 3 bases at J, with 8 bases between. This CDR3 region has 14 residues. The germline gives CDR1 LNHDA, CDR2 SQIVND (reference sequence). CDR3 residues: CASSMEGYTGELFF. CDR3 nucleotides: TGTGCCAGTAGTATGGAGGGGTACACCGGGGAGCTGTTTTTT.

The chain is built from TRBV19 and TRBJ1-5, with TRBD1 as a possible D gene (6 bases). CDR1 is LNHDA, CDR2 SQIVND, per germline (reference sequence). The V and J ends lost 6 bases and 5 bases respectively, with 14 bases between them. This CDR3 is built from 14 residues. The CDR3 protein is CASRGHRDHQPQHF. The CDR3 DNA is TGTGCCAGTAGGGGGCACAGGGATCATCAGCCCCAGCATTTT.

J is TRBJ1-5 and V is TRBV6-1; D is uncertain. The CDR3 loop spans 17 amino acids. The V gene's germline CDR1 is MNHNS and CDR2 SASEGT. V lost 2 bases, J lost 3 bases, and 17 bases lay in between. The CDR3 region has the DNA TGTGCCAGCAGTGAATGGAGGAACCGCCGGAACAATCAGCCCCAGCATTTT. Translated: CASSEWRNRRNNQPQHF.

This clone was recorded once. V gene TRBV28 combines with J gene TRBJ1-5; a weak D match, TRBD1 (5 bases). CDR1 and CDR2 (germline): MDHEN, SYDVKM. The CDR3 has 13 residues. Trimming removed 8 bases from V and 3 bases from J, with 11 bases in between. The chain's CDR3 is CASYRDFNQPQHF. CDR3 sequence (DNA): TGTGCCAGCTATCGGGACTTCAATCAGCCCCAGCATTTT.

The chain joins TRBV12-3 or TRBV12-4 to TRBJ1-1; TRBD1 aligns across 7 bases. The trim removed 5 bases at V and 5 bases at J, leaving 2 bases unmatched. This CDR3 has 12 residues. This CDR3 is CASSPRGTEAFF. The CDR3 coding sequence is TGTGCCAGCAGTCCCAGGGGGACTGAAGCTTTCTTT.

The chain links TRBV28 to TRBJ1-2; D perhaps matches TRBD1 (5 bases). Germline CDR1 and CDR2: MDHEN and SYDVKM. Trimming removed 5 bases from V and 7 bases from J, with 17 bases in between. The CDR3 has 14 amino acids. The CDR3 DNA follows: TGTGCCAGCAGTCTCGCCGGGGCTCCCGGTGGCTACACCTTC. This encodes CASSLAGAPGGYTF.

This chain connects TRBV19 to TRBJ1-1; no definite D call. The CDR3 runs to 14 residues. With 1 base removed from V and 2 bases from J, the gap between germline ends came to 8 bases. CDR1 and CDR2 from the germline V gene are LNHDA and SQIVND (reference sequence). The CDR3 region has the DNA TGTGCCAGTAGTATAGTAGGGATCAACACTGAAGCTTTCTTT. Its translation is CASSIVGINTEAFF.

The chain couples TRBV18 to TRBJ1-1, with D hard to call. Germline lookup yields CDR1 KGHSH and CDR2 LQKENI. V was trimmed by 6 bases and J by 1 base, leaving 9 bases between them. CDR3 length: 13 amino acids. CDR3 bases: TGTGCCAGCTCCCGCAATGAGAACACTGAAGCTTTCTTT. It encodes CASSRNENTEAFF.

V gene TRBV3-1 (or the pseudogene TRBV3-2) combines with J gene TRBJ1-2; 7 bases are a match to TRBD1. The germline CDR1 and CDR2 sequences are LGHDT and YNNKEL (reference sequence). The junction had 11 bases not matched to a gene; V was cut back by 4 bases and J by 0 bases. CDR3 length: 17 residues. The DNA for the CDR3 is TGTGCCAGCAGCCGCCAGGGGTGGGGACAGTCTAACTATGGCTACACCTTC. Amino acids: CASSRQGWGQSNYGYTF.

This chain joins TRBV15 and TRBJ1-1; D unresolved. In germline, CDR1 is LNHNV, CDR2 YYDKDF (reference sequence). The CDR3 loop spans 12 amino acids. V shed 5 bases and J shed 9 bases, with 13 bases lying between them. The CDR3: CATSLRTAKAFF. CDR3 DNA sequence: TGTGCCACCAGCCTTAGGACGGCAAAAGCTTTCTTT.

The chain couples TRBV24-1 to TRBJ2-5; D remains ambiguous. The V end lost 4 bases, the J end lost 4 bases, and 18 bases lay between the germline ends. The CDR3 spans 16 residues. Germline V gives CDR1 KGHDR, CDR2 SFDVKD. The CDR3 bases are TGTGCCACCAGTGACCCGACTGGTTCAACGGGAGAGACCCAGTACTTC. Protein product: CATSDPTGSTGETQYF.

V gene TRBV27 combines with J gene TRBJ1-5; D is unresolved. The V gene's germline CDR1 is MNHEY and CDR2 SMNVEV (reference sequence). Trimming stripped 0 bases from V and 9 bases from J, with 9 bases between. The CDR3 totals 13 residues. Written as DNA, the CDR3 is TGTGCCAGCAGTTTATCGGGGATGTGGCCCCAGCATTTT. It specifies CASSLSGMWPQHF.

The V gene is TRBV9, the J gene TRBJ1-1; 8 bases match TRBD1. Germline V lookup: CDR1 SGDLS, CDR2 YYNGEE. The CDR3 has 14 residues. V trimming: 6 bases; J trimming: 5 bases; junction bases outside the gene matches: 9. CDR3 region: CASTRRQGYTEAFF. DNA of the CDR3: TGTGCCAGCACCCGGCGACAGGGGTATACTGAAGCTTTCTTT. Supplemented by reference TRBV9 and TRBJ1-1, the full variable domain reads DSGVTQTPKHLITATGQRVTLRCSPRSGDLSVYWYQQSLDQGLQFLIQYYNGEERAKGNILERFSAQQFPDLHSELNLSSLELGDSALYFCASTRRQGYTEAFFGQGTRLTVV.

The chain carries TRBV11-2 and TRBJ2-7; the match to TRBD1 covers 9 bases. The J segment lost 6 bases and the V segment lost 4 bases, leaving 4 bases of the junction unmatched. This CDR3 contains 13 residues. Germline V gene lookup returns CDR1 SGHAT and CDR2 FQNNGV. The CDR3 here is CASSSDRGGEQYF. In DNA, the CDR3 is TGTGCCAGCAGCTCGGACAGGGGTGGCGAGCAGTACTTC.